This TCR beta chain comes out of a study of blood T cell repertoires in COVID-19. Germline loops: CDR1 SEHNR, CDR2 FQNEAQ (reference sequence). With 4 bases removed from V and 6 bases from J, the gap between germline ends came to 13 bases. The CDR3 has 14 residues. The repertoire was sequenced with immunoSEQ multiplex PCR; TCRdb's copy has only in-frame clones and lacks some. Of around 51,000 clones in the sample, about 86% are singletons; the top ten hold about 4%. The chain couples TRBV7-9 to TRBJ2-1, with a possible D match to TRBD2 (6 bases). The specimen was peripheral blood. The sequence was obtained from an elderly man with active COVID-19. The CDR3 is CASSSPGGGNEQFF. CDR3 nucleotides: TGTGCCAGCAGCTCGCCTGGGGGAGGCAATGAGCAGTTCTTC.